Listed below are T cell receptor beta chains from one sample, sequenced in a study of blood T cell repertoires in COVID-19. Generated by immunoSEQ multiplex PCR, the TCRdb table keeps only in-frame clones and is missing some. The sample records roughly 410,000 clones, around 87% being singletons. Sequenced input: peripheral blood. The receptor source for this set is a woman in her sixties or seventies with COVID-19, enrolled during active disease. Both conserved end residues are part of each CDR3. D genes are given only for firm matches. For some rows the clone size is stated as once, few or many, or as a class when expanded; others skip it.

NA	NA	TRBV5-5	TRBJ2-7	CASSFRERYEQYF	TGTGCCAGCAGCTTCAGGGAAAGGTACGAGCAGTACTTC
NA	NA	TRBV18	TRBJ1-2	CASSLGGGYTF	TGTGCCAGCTCCTTAGGCGGCGGCTACACCTTC
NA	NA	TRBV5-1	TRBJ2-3	CASSLESTGSTDTQYF	TGCGCCAGCAGCTTGGAATCCACGGGGAGCACAGATACGCAGTATTTT
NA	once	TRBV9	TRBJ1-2	CASNPGGNYGYTF	TGTGCCAGCAACCCGGGTGGTAACTATGGCTACACCTTC
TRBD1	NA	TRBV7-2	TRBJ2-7	CASRFGTGGTYEQYF	TGTGCCAGCAGATTCGGGACAGGGGGGACCTACGAGCAGTACTTC
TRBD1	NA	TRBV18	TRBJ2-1	CASRQGDEQFF	TGTGCCAGCCGACAGGGCGATGAGCAGTTCTTC
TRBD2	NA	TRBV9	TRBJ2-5	CASRVVGGGLAGRETQYF	TGTGCCAGCCGCGTAGTTGGAGGGGGGCTAGCGGGGAGAGAGACCCAGTACTTC
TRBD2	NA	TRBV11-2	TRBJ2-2	CASSDQGLAGATTGELFF	TGTGCCAGCAGCGACCAGGGACTAGCGGGGGCAACCACCGGGGAGCTGTTTTTT
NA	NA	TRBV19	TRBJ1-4	CASSLTGANNEKLFF	TGTGCCAGTAGTCTTACAGGTGCCAATAATGAAAAACTGTTTTTT
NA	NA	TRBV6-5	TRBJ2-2	CASSYQTPNTGELFF	TGTGCCAGCAGCTACCAGACACCTAACACCGGGGAGCTGTTTTTT
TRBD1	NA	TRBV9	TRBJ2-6	CASSVATGTGGPSGANVLTF	TGTGCCAGCAGCGTAGCTACGGGGACAGGGGGCCCCTCTGGGGCCAACGTCCTGACTTTC
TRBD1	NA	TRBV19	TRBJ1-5	CASSLTGTGNQPQHF	TGTGCCAGTAGCCTGACTGGGACAGGTAATCAGCCCCAGCATTTT
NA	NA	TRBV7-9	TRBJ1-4	CASSNPGLPEKLFF	TGTGCCAGCAGCAACCCAGGTTTACCCGAAAAACTGTTTTTT
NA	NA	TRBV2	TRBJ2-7	CASSEGETASEQYF	TGTGCCAGCAGTGAAGGGGAGACTGCTTCCGAGCAGTACTTC
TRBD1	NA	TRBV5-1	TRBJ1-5	CASSFLLTGALGNQPQHF	TGCGCCAGCAGCTTTCTCCTGACAGGGGCACTAGGGAATCAGCCCCAGCATTTT
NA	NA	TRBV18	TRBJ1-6	CASSLSFTGNSPLHF	TGTGCCAGCTCACTGTCGTTCACAGGGAATTCACCCCTCCACTTT
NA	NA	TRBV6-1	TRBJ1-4	CASSEARGVGKLFF	TGTGCCAGCAGTGAAGCCCGCGGGGTCGGAAAACTGTTTTTT
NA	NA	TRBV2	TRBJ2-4	CASQGMTKNIQYF	TGTGCCAGTCAGGGTATGACCAAAAACATTCAGTACTTC
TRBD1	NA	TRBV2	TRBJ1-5	CASTENRGYQPQHF	TGTGCCAGCACTGAGAACAGGGGTTACCAGCCCCAGCATTTT
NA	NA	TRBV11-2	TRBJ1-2	CASSSRSFGYTF	TGTGCCAGCAGCAGCCGTAGTTTTGGCTACACCTTC
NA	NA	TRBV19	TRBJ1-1	CASRSPTQGNTEAFF	TGTGCCAGTCGTAGTCCAACACAGGGGAACACTGAAGCTTTCTTT
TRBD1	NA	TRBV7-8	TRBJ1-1	CASSTTGGTEAFF	TGTGCCAGCAGCACAACAGGGGGGACTGAAGCTTTCTTT
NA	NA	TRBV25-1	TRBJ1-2	CASYRSGGYTF	TGTGCCAGCTATAGATCGGGGGGCTACACCTTC
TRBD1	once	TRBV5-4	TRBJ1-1	CASSSERTGRNTEAFF	TGTGCCAGCAGCTCCGAAAGGACAGGAAGGAACACTGAAGCTTTCTTT
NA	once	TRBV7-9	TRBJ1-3	CASSLVLTADTIYF	TGTGCCAGCAGCTTAGTGTTGACAGCCGACACCATATATTTT
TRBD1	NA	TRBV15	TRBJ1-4	CATSVTGGREKLFF	TGTGCCACCAGCGTGACAGGGGGCCGGGAAAAACTGTTTTTT
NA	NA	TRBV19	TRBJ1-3	CASNQGRGNTIYF	TGTGCCAGTAACCAGGGGCGTGGAAACACCATATATTTT
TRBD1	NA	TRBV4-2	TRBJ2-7	CASSLDRGSSYEQYF	TGTGCCAGCAGTTTGGACAGGGGGAGCTCCTACGAGCAGTACTTC
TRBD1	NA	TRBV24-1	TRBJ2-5	CATSGSTGGMKETQYF	TGTGCCACCAGTGGATCAACAGGGGGTATGAAGGAGACCCAGTACTTC
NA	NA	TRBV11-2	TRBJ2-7	CASSLGSSSDEQYF	TGTGCCAGCAGCTTAGGTAGCAGCTCAGACGAGCAGTACTTC
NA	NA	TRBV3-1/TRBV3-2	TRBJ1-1	CASSHRRNTEAFF	TGTGCCAGCAGCCACCGGAGGAACACTGAAGCTTTCTTT
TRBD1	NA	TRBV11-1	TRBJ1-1	CASSLGRGAFF	TGTGCCAGCAGCTTAGGCAGGGGGGCTTTCTTT
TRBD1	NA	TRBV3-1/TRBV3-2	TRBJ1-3	CASSSPDRAGNTIYF	TGTGCCAGCAGCTCTCCGGACAGGGCAGGAAACACCATATATTTT
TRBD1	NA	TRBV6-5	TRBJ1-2	CASTRTGPLNYGYTF	TGTGCCAGCACCAGGACAGGGCCTTTAAACTATGGCTACACCTTC
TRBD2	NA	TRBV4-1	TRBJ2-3	CASSQGTSGRGTDTQYF	TGCGCCAGCAGCCAAGGGACTAGCGGGAGAGGAACAGATACGCAGTATTTT